This entry is about one TCR beta chain. The antigen is unknown. The data stem from a study of OX40 agonist ivuxolimab in advanced cancers. Study context: The group had a mean age of about 60 years, ranged from about 20 to 80, and was 82.7% male. Study results and limitations: In the 0.1 to 3.0 mg/kg range, CD4+ and CD8+ blood T cells had expanded clonally by week 6.

Any history of autoimmune disease or systemic immunosuppression disqualified patients. Germline V gives CDR1 MNHNS, CDR2 SASEGT. Trimming took 5 bases from V and 4 from J; bases not matched to a gene: 2. This CDR3 spans 14 amino acids. Generated by immunoSEQ multiplex PCR, the TCRdb table keeps only in-frame clones and is missing some. The table shows about 84,000 clones, with roughly nine tenths occurring only once. This rearrangement joins TRBV6-1 to TRBJ2-7, with TRBD2 matching over 13 bases. The receptor's source is an adult with an advanced solid tumor such as melanoma, head and neck, liver or kidney cancer. The sequenced sample was CD4+ or CD8+ T cells sorted from blood, obtained in a trial of the OX40 agonist ivuxolimab. The CDR3, as DNA: TGTGCCAGCAGTCGACTAGCGGGGGGTTACGAGCAGTACTTC. Residues: CASSRLAGGYEQYF.